The 6 T cell receptor beta chains given below trace back to one sample, sequenced in a study of blood T cell repertoires in COVID-19. Method: immunoSEQ multiplex PCR; TCRdb's copy keeps in-frame clones and lacks some. The data contain some 170,000 clones, approximately 85% of them singletons. Sequencing was carried out using PBMCs or T cells enriched from blood (not recorded which). The receptors come from a man aged 35-49 years who had recovered from COVID-19.

CDR3 coding DNA: TGTGCCAGCAGTTCGGCACCTAGCTCCTACGAGCAGTACTTC. Translation gives CASSSAPSSYEQYF. V is TRBV6-2 or TRBV6-3 and J is TRBJ2-7; D is uncertain. The V end was cut by 4 bases, the J end by 0 bases, with 10 bases between. CDR3 size: 14 residues. The germline gives CDR1 MNHEY, CDR2 SVGEGT.

V usage is TRBV24-1 and J usage is TRBJ1-2; 9 bases are shared with TRBD1. The CDR3 is made up of 15 amino acids. V trimming: 5 bases; J trimming: 2 bases; junction bases outside the gene matches: 5. The germline V gene has CDR1 KGHDR and CDR2 SFDVKD. The chain's CDR3 is CATSGHGQGNYGYTF. The CDR3, as DNA: TGTGCCACCAGTGGCCACGGACAGGGGAACTATGGCTACACCTTC.

The V gene is TRBV27, the J gene TRBJ1-5; D might be TRBD1 (5 bases). Trimming removed 8 bases at V and 4 bases at J, with 18 bases between. This CDR3 is 15 amino acids long. Per the germline V gene, CDR1 is MNHEY and CDR2 is SMNVEV (reference sequence). The CDR3 protein is CASRSVGVVNQPQHF. In DNA form, the CDR3 reads TGTGCCAGCCGGAGCGTAGGGGTAGTGAATCAGCCCCAGCATTTT.

The genes are TRBV20-1 and TRBJ2-5; D is perhaps TRBD1 (5 bases). The CDR3 consists of 15 residues. The V end lost 3 bases, the J end lost 1 base, and 15 bases lay between the germline ends. Germline CDR1 is DFQATT and CDR2 is SNEGSKA (reference sequence). The CDR3 nucleotides read TGCAGTGCTAGTTATGACAGCCAGACCCAAGAGACCCAGTACTTC. It yields the protein CSASYDSQTQETQYF.

The rearrangement links TRBV24-1 to TRBJ1-2, with D possibly TRBD1 on 5 matching bases. Germline-derived CDR1 and CDR2 are KGHDR and SFDVKD. The CDR3 contains 12 residues. Trimming removed 1 base from V and 7 bases from J, with 6 bases in between. Here the CDR3 reads CATSDFRAGYTF. In nucleotides, the CDR3 is TGTGCCACCAGTGATTTCAGGGCTGGCTACACCTTC.

CDR3 region: CASSLQGAVFNEQFF. CDR3 DNA: TGTGCCAGCAGTTTACAAGGGGCCGTCTTCAATGAGCAGTTCTTC. This chain uses TRBV27 with TRBJ2-1, with a weak D call TRBD1 (5 bases). CDR3 length: 15 amino acids. V was trimmed by 2 bases and J by 6 bases, leaving 14 bases between them. CDR1 MNHEY and CDR2 SMNVEV come from the germline V gene (reference sequence).